The 32 T cell receptor beta chains presented below share a single source sample, sequenced in a study of OX40 agonist ivuxolimab in advanced cancers. The assay was immunoSEQ multiplex PCR, and TCRdb's table has in-frame clones only and misses some. The table has over 85,000 clones, 80% to 90% seen once. The sequenced sample was CD4+ or CD8+ T cells sorted from blood, obtained in a trial of the OX40 agonist ivuxolimab. The receptors here all came from an adult with an advanced solid tumor such as melanoma, head and neck, liver or kidney cancer.

V and J are TRBV15 and TRBJ1-4; no clear D gene. Between the trimmed V and J ends, which lost 0 bases and 4 bases, there was a span of 9 bases. Germline CDR1 reads LNHNV; CDR2 reads YYDKDF (reference sequence). The CDR3 contains 15 residues. The CDR3: CATSRDLGNNEKLFF. CDR3 coding DNA: TGTGCCACCAGCAGAGATCTGGGAAATAATGAAAAACTGTTTTTT.

This chain uses TRBV7-2 with TRBJ1-4; 7 bases are shared with TRBD1. CDR1 and CDR2 (germline): SGHTA, FQGNSA. Trimming cost V 5 bases and J 4 bases; bases outside gene matches: 10. This CDR3 has 16 residues. DNA for the CDR3: TGTGCCAGCAGCCCCCAGGGGGGCGGCAATAATGAAAAACTGTTTTTT. Its protein product is CASSPQGGGNNEKLFF.

This rearrangement joins TRBV2 to TRBJ2-7; 10 bases are shared with TRBD1. CDR3 length: 14 amino acids. The ends lost 5 bases at V and 2 bases at J; junction bases unmatched: 3. CDR1 is SNHLY and CDR2 is FYNNEI in the germline V gene. The CDR3 is CASSWTGGTYEQYF. In DNA form, the CDR3 reads TGTGCCAGCAGTTGGACAGGGGGAACCTACGAGCAGTACTTC. Together with reference TRBV2 and TRBJ2-7, the CDR3 gives the full variable domain: EPEVTQTPSHQVTQMGQEVILRCVPISNHLYFYWYRQILGQKVEFLVSFYNNEISEKSEIFDDQFSVERPDGSNFTLKIRSTKLEDSAMYFCASSWTGGTYEQYFGPGTRLTVT.

The chain recombines TRBV7-3 with TRBJ1-1, with no clear D. Germline V gene data show CDR1 as SGHTA and CDR2 as FQGTGA. Trimming pared 5 bases from V and 1 base from J, leaving 11 bases between. CDR3 length: 14 residues. The CDR3 DNA sequence: TGTGCCAGCAGCCCGAGCGGACGGAACACTGAAGCTTTCTTT. It codes for CASSPSGRNTEAFF. Full variable domain (missing parts from reference TRBV7-3 and TRBJ1-1): GAGVSQTPSNKVTEKGKYVELRCDPISGHTALYWYRQSLGQGPEFLIYFQGTGAADDSGLPNDRFFAVRPEGSVSTLKIQRTERGDSAVYLCASSPSGRNTEAFFGQGTRLTVV.

The chain carries TRBV28 and TRBJ1-1, with 8 bases fitting TRBD1. Losses at the gene ends were 8 bases for V and 6 bases for J; bases not matched to a gene: 5. This CDR3 contains 12 residues. In germline, CDR1 is MDHEN, CDR2 SYDVKM. CDR3 sequence (DNA): TGTGCCAGCCTCAGGGGGCCCCCTGAAGCTTTCTTT. Protein sequence: CASLRGPPEAFF.

This clone turned up a few times. CDR3 protein: CASSYGGQPQHF. The CDR3 bases are TGTGCCAGCAGTTACGGAGGGCAGCCCCAGCATTTT. This chain links TRBV6-6 with TRBJ1-5, with D unresolved. The CDR3 is made up of 12 amino acids. Germline CDR1 MNHNY, CDR2 SVGAGI (reference sequence). V was cut by 2 bases and J by 7 bases, with 6 bases left in between.

The chain uses TRBV7-8 and TRBJ1-1; no firm D call. V was shortened by 0 bases and J by 4 bases, with 9 bases between the two germline ends. The germline V gene has CDR1 SGHVS and CDR2 FQNEAQ. This CDR3 is 14 amino acids long. The CDR3 DNA reads as TGTGCCAGCAGCTTAGCGGGTAGAAGCACTGAAGCTTTCTTT. Its translation: CASSLAGRSTEAFF.

The genes are TRBV18 and TRBJ1-1; D may be TRBD1 (6 bases). Germline loops: CDR1 KGHSH, CDR2 LQKENI. There are 14 residues in the CDR3. Deletions cut 6 bases from V and 0 bases from J, with 11 bases between. The CDR3 nucleotides read TGTGCCAGCTCCCCGACAGGCATGAACACTGAAGCTTTCTTT. Protein: CASSPTGMNTEAFF.

This clone has a single count. The V and J genes are TRBV18 and TRBJ1-2, with D maybe TRBD1 (5 bases). The V and J ends lost 2 bases and 8 bases respectively, with 21 bases between them. Per germline, CDR1 KGHSH and CDR2 LQKENI. This CDR3 has 16 amino acids. This CDR3 reads CASSPDPRAFSGGYTF. The CDR3 DNA follows: TGTGCCAGCTCACCAGACCCGCGGGCCTTCTCAGGGGGCTACACCTTC.

The chain is built from TRBV19 and TRBJ2-5; D is unclear. The V and J ends lost 3 bases and 2 bases respectively, with 10 bases between them. The CDR3 has 14 residues. Germline V CDR1 and CDR2: LNHDA, SQIVND (reference sequence). This CDR3 is CASSIWYGQETQYF. DNA for the CDR3: TGTGCCAGTAGTATCTGGTACGGACAAGAGACCCAGTACTTC.

This chain connects TRBV25-1 to TRBJ2-2; D not certain. This CDR3 has 14 amino acids. V lost 7 bases to trimming and J lost 0 bases, with 9 bases between them. CDR1 MGHDK and CDR2 SYGVNS come from the germline V gene. CDR3: CASTPEPNTGELFF. CDR3 bases: TGTGCCAGCACCCCGGAGCCGAACACCGGGGAGCTGTTTTTT.

CDR3 sequence (DNA): TGTGCCAGCAGTTTAGGGAGGGGGAGCATGAACACTGAAGCTTTCTTT. Amino acids: CASSLGRGSMNTEAFF. The rearrangement uses TRBV27 and TRBJ1-1; D may be TRBD1 (6 bases). The CDR3 has 16 amino acids. Germline lookup yields CDR1 MNHEY and CDR2 SMNVEV (reference sequence). Trimming stripped 2 bases from V and 0 bases from J, with 13 bases between.

The rearrangement joins TRBV11-2 to TRBJ2-2; weak D call: TRBD1 (6 bases). Germline-derived CDR1 and CDR2 are SGHAT and FQNNGV. With 5 bases removed from V and 4 bases from J, the gap between germline ends came to 17 bases. This CDR3 is built from 16 residues. The CDR3 reads CASSLGTKAGTGELFF. DNA for the CDR3: TGTGCCAGCAGCCTGGGGACAAAGGCGGGCACCGGGGAGCTGTTTTTT.

The genes are TRBV15 and TRBJ1-5; D is unresolved. The CDR3 length is 14 residues. The V end lost 3 bases, the J end lost 0 bases, and 6 bases lay between the germline ends. Germline values: CDR1 LNHNV, CDR2 YYDKDF (reference sequence). In DNA, the CDR3 is TGTGCCACCAGCAGGGGGAATAGCAATCAGCCCCAGCATTTT. Protein: CATSRGNSNQPQHF.

The chain links TRBV5-1 to TRBJ2-1, with 13 nucleotides matching TRBD2. From germline, CDR1 is SGHRS and CDR2 YFSETQ. The V gene end was trimmed by 4 bases and the J gene end by 0 bases; junction bases not matched to a gene: 7. This CDR3 has 18 residues. The CDR3 protein is CASSPRLAGGFSYNEQFF. Here the CDR3 DNA reads TGCGCCAGCAGCCCCAGACTAGCGGGGGGCTTCTCCTACAATGAGCAGTTCTTC.

The chain uses TRBV9 and TRBJ1-2; TRBD1 is a possible D gene (5 bases). The CDR3 is 14 amino acids. CDR1 and CDR2 (germline): SGDLS, YYNGEE. Trimming shortened V by 2 bases and J by 4 bases, and 12 bases separated the two germline ends. CDR3 sequence reads: CASSVARGPYGYTF. In DNA, the CDR3 is TGTGCCAGCAGCGTTGCCCGGGGCCCCTATGGCTACACCTTC.

The chain links TRBV7-6 to TRBJ2-5; TRBD2 matches at 9 bases. Trimming removed 6 bases from V and 5 bases from J; junction bases left unmatched: 7. The CDR3 sequence is 14 residues long. Germline lookup yields CDR1 SGHVS and CDR2 FNYEAQ. CDR3 residues: CASRGSGGKETQYF. Written as DNA, the CDR3 is TGTGCCAGCAGGGGGAGCGGGGGGAAGGAGACCCAGTACTTC.

The chain employs TRBV28 and TRBJ1-1, with a weak D call TRBD1 (5 bases). Per germline, CDR1 MDHEN and CDR2 SYDVKM. Trimming stripped 10 bases from V and 4 bases from J, with 16 bases between. This CDR3 comprises 13 residues. CDR3 region: CAIRWGRSTEAFF. The CDR3 region has the DNA TGTGCCATTAGGTGGGGCAGGTCCACTGAAGCTTTCTTT.

This clone was seen only a few times. The chain joins TRBV14 to TRBJ1-2; 7 bases map to TRBD1. Germline V gives CDR1 SGHDN, CDR2 FVKESK. This CDR3 region has 15 residues. V lost 0 bases to trimming and J lost 4 bases; unmatched junction nucleotides: 5. The CDR3 protein is CASSQDGTALYGYTF. The CDR3 bases are TGTGCCAGCAGCCAAGACGGGACAGCCCTCTATGGCTACACCTTC.

The chain joins TRBV6-5 to TRBJ2-2; 8 bases fit TRBD1. Trimming cost V 5 bases and J 4 bases; bases outside gene matches: 6. Germline lookup yields CDR1 MNHEY and CDR2 SVGAGI. The CDR3 runs 15 residues. This chain's CDR3 is CASSPGQGATGELFF. The CDR3 region has the DNA TGTGCCAGCAGTCCCGGACAGGGAGCCACCGGGGAGCTGTTTTTT.

The rearrangement joins TRBV10-3 to TRBJ2-3, with D possibly being TRBD1 (6 bases). Trimming took 0 bases from V and 4 from J, leaving 11 bases between them. The CDR3 extends over 15 amino acids. Germline lookup yields CDR1 ENHRY and CDR2 SYGVKD. The CDR3 reads CAISESQGNADTQYF. The CDR3 DNA reads as TGTGCCATCAGTGAGTCCCAGGGGAACGCAGATACGCAGTATTTT.

The V and J genes are TRBV18 and TRBJ1-2; D is uncertain. Trimming took off 0 bases at V and 3 bases at J, with 14 bases between the two ends. The V gene's germline CDR1 is KGHSH and CDR2 LQKENI. CDR3 size: 16 residues. The CDR3 DNA is TGTGCCAGCTCACCACCGTCCCCGCACGGAGACTATGGCTACACCTTC. The encoded protein is CASSPPSPHGDYGYTF. Full variable domain (rest looked up from reference TRBV18 and TRBJ1-2): NAGVMQNPRHLVRRRGQEARLRCSPMKGHSHVYWYRQLPEEGLKFMVYLQKENIIDESGMPKERFSAEFPKEGPSILRIQQVVRGDSAAYFCASSPPSPHGDYGYTFGSGTRLTVV.

This rearrangement joins TRBV13 to TRBJ1-5, with D unresolved. The ends were cut back, 3 bases at V and 2 bases at J, with 14 bases in the middle. This CDR3 spans 16 amino acids. Germline V gives CDR1 PRHDT, CDR2 FYEKMQ (reference sequence). As DNA, the CDR3 is TGTGCCAGCAGCTTCGGGGTTACCGTGCGCAATCAGCCCCAGCATTTT. Protein product: CASSFGVTVRNQPQHF. Using reference TRBV13 and TRBJ1-5 for the parts outside the CDR3, the full variable domain is AAGVIQSPRHLIKEKRETATLKCYPIPRHDTVYWYQQGPGQDPQFLISFYEKMQSDKGSIPDRFSAQQFSDYHSELNMSSLELGDSALYFCASSFGVTVRNQPQHFGDGTRLSIL.

This clone appeared a single time. The gene calls are TRBV4-2 and TRBJ2-5; D remains ambiguous. Germline loops: CDR1 LGHNA, CDR2 YNFKEQ. The CDR3 has 16 residues. Trimming took off 4 bases at V and 5 bases at J, with 20 bases between the two ends. The CDR3 protein is CASSLKNPPQSETQYF. The CDR3 nucleotides read TGTGCCAGCAGCCTTAAAAACCCCCCCCAAAGTGAGACCCAGTACTTC.

The chain uses TRBV6-1 and TRBJ1-1; D gene ambiguous. With 5 bases removed from V and 1 base from J, the gap between germline ends came to 8 bases. CDR3 size: 13 residues. Germline V CDR1 and CDR2: MNHNS, SASEGT. The CDR3, as DNA: TGTGCCAGCAGTCAACGACAGAACACTGAAGCTTTCTTT. Translating it yields CASSQRQNTEAFF.

This clone was detected only a few times. The genes are TRBV6-6 and TRBJ1-5; the D is unclear. Per germline, CDR1 MNHNY and CDR2 SVGAGI (reference sequence). This CDR3 is built from 15 residues. The V end was cut by 7 bases, the J end by 2 bases, with 15 bases between. The CDR3 coding sequence is TGTGCCAGCATTCACAGCCCAGAGGGCAATCAGCCCCAGCATTTT. Amino acid sequence: CASIHSPEGNQPQHF.

The rearrangement links TRBV7-9 to TRBJ2-7, with a tentative D call TRBD1 (6 bases). Trimming took off 5 bases at V and 4 bases at J, with 15 bases between the two ends. This CDR3 has 14 amino acids. In germline, CDR1 is SEHNR, CDR2 FQNEAQ (reference sequence). The CDR3 bases are TGTGCCAGCAGCGGTAGGGGGTTTAATTACGAGCAGTACTTC. Its translation is CASSGRGFNYEQYF.

This chain joins TRBV19 and TRBJ2-3; D gene uncertain. The length of the CDR3 is 14 residues. The germline V and J ends were trimmed by 6 bases and 0 bases, with 10 bases remaining between them. Germline V lookup: CDR1 LNHDA, CDR2 SQIVND (reference sequence). CDR3 sequence reads: CASSPGPSTDTQYF. The CDR3, as DNA: TGTGCCAGTAGCCCCGGTCCTAGCACAGATACGCAGTATTTT. The entire variable domain, with the rest obtained from reference TRBV19 and TRBJ2-3, is as follows: DGGITQSPKYLFRKEGQNVTLSCEQNLNHDAMYWYRQDPGQGLRLIYYSQIVNDFQKGDIAEGYSVSREKKESFPLTVTSAQKNPTAFYLCASSPGPSTDTQYFGPGTRLTVL.

The rearrangement uses TRBV6-5 and TRBJ1-1, with D possibly being TRBD1 (6 bases). The CDR3 sequence is 14 residues long. Deletions cut 0 bases from V and 7 bases from J, with 12 bases between. CDR1 and CDR2 (germline): MNHEY, SVGAGI. CDR3 bases: TGTGCCAGCAGTTACTCCAAAGGGGGGGGTGAAGCTTTCTTT. This codes for CASSYSKGGGEAFF.

The chain couples TRBV6-5 to TRBJ1-6; no firm D call. In germline, CDR1 is MNHEY, CDR2 SVGAGI. There are 14 residues in the CDR3. The V gene lost 7 bases and the J gene lost 0 bases, with 7 bases spanning the gap. This CDR3 reads CASIESSYNSPLHF. CDR3 in DNA: TGTGCCAGCATCGAAAGCTCCTATAATTCACCCCTCCACTTT.

This clone was seen at least ten times. The rearrangement joins TRBV7-2 to TRBJ1-6; tentative D call: TRBD1 (5 bases). This CDR3 contains 14 residues. Germline loops: CDR1 SGHTA, CDR2 FQGNSA. The V and J ends lost 6 bases and 17 bases respectively, with 23 bases between them. CDR3 sequence: CASRLLIGTPAVHF. The CDR3 nucleotides read TGTGCCAGCAGACTACTCATAGGGACGCCGGCCGTCCACTTT.

The genes are TRBV7-9 and TRBJ2-7, with D tentatively TRBD2 (7 bases). Trimming stripped 4 bases from V and 3 bases from J, with 13 bases between. Looked up from germline, CDR1 is SEHNR and CDR2 is FQNEAQ (reference sequence). The CDR3 spans 14 residues. The DNA of the CDR3 is TGTGCCAGCAGCTCTGGGGGGGGCCTCTACGAGCAGTACTTC. Its translation is CASSSGGGLYEQYF.